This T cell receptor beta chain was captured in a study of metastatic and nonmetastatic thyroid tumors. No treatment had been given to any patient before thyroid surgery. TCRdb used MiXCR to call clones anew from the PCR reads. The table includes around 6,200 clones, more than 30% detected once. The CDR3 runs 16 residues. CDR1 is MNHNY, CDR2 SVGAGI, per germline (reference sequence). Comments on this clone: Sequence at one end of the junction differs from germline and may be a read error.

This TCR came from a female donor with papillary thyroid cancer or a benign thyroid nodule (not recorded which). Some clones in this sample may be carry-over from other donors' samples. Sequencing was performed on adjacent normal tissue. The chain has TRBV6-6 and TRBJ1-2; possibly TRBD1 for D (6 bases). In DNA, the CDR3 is TGTGCCAGCAGTTACTCCTACGACAGGCGGGTTTTTGGCTGCACCTTC. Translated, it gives CASSYSYDRRVFGCTF.